This record looks at one T cell receptor (beta chain) sequence and its context. The antigen is not known. This sample is drawn from a study of T cell responses to AZD1222 COVID-19 vaccine. Study summary: Second-dose schedules of about 4 or about 12 weeks were combined. General observations from the study: Spike-specific TCR breadth rose after two AZD1222 doses, and depth rose as well. Regions 160-218 and 743-854 dominated among vaccine-associated CD4 TCRs spanning spike. Repertoire sampling happened only post peak T cell response.

Trimming pared 5 bases from V and 5 bases from J, leaving 21 bases between. CDR1 and CDR2 from the germline V gene are SGHTA and FQGNSA. CDR3 length equals 16 residues. Method: immunoSEQ multiplex PCR; TCRdb's copy keeps in-frame clones and lacks some. The data hold some 130,000 clones, with 88% observed a single time. This sequence originates from an adult in good health. This sequence joins TRBV7-2 and TRBJ2-5; D is perhaps TRBD1 or TRBD2 (6 bases each). The material sequenced was peripheral blood, taken on day 0 of AZD1222 vaccination. The CDR3 loop reads CASSPLVGGPAETQYF. The CDR3 DNA sequence: TGTGCCAGCAGCCCCCTGGTAGGGGGGCCCGCGGAGACCCAGTACTTC. The full variable domain, with the rest looked up from reference TRBV7-2 and TRBJ2-5, is GAGVSQSPSNKVTEKGKDVELRCDPISGHTALYWYRQSLGQGLEFLIYFQGNSAPDKSGLPSDRFSAERTGGSVSTLTIQRTQQEDSAVYLCASSPLVGGPAETQYFGPGTRLLVL.